Given below is one T cell receptor beta chain in context. Its antigen is undetermined. These data belong to a study of OX40 agonist ivuxolimab in advanced cancers. Background on the study: An agonistic anti-OX40 (CD134) antibody, ivuxolimab, was used to treat the patients. Study results and caveats: CD4+ and CD8+ blood T cells expanded clonally by week 6 at 0.1 to 3.0 mg/kg.

Repertoires were generated with immunoSEQ multiplex PCR, while TCRdb's copy carries only in-frame clones and drops some. This table has 20,000 to 25,000 clones, about nine tenths appearing once. Sequenced here: CD4+ or CD8+ T cells sorted from blood, sampled in a trial of the OX40 agonist ivuxolimab. The sequence was obtained from an adult with an advanced solid tumor such as melanoma, head and neck, liver or kidney cancer.

DNA for the CDR3: TGTGCCAGCACCCATCTCACCGCCTCCTACGAGCAGTACTTC. Its protein product is CASTHLTASYEQYF. The rearrangement uses TRBV5-6 and TRBJ2-7; D unresolved. Germline-derived CDR1 and CDR2 are SGHDT and YYEEEE. Trimming left V 6 bases short and J 0 bases short, with 13 bases between. The CDR3 contains 14 residues.